This T cell receptor beta chain is from a study of cytomegalovirus exposure and HLA in healthy donors. About this clone: Its target is not known.

Study-wide points: Later examination showed HLA-associated TCR beta chains had greater clonal expansion than equally common others. Later analysis suggested most CMV-associated TCR beta chains were HLA-restricted. The likely origin of a cluster of highly shared sequence variants was a sequencing artifact. Earlier analysis found most TCR beta V segments productive about 90% or about 30% of the time.

It was with 60 Vbeta and 13 Jbeta primers that the PCR ran. The repertoire was sequenced with immunoSEQ multiplex PCR; TCRdb's copy has only in-frame clones and lacks some. The table includes roughly 140,000 clones, roughly 80% detected once. Germline lookup yields CDR1 MGHRA and CDR2 YSYEKL. V was trimmed by 4 bases and J by 5 bases, leaving 22 bases between them. The CDR3 is 17 amino acids. The sequence was obtained from a human donor in good health. Sequenced input: PBMCs. The chain employs TRBV4-1 and TRBJ2-3; weak D call: TRBD1 (6 bases). The CDR3 region is CASSPIKTGPHRDTQYF. CDR3 bases: TGCGCCAGCAGCCCGATCAAGACAGGTCCACACCGAGATACGCAGTATTTT.